This TCR beta chain is drawn from a study of shared clonotypes between healthy human individuals. Germline V gene sequence: CDR1 PRHDT, CDR2 FYEKMQ (reference sequence). The CDR3 consists of 14 residues. Trimming left V 4 bases short and J 3 bases short, with 11 bases between. General study results and limits: Larger estimated richness was generally recorded for naive subsets relative to memory subsets. All-four-donor shared clonotypes had higher generation probabilities than non-shared clonotypes did.

On this clone: The antigen remains undetermined.

Each PCR replicate from the sorted subsets contained roughly 210 ng DNA, which is 30,000 or so T cell genomes. Sequencing was performed with immunoSEQ multiplex PCR; in TCRdb, only in-frame clones are kept and a portion is missing. The sample has about 2 million clones, about 95% seen once. Positively selected for CCR7, the CD45RO-negative cells used as naive CD8 cells excluded terminally differentiated effector memory CD45RA+ cells. Sequencing was performed on naive CD8+ T cells sorted from blood. V is TRBV13 and J is TRBJ2-3, with unresolved D. The sequence was collected from a man between 18 and 35 years old in good health. In DNA form, the CDR3 reads TGTGCCAGCAGCTCACAAAGCCGGACAGATACGCAGTATTTT. Amino acid sequence: CASSSQSRTDTQYF.